This T cell receptor beta chain was documented in a study of cytomegalovirus exposure and HLA in healthy donors. The PCR employed 60 Vbeta primers together with 13 Jbeta primers. The data were produced by immunoSEQ multiplex PCR, yet TCRdb's version contains in-frame clones alone and is incomplete. Among 150,000 to 200,000 clones listed, 68% were seen once. Concerning this clone: Its antigen is as yet unknown.

Trimming stripped 10 bases from V and 1 base from J, with 19 bases between. Germline values: CDR1 MNHNS, CDR2 SASEGT. The CDR3 sequence is 15 residues long. The study, taken as a whole, reports: A later analysis reportedly identified an Asian-associated ancestry cluster as carrying fewer N-insertions than the roughly 600-donor mean. Researchers counted 150 to 200 TCR beta chains as cytomegalovirus-associated. The authors confirmed in vitro that three CMV-associated chains were specific for CMV antigens.

The source of this sequence is a man aged 50-59 years in good health and CMV-seronegative. Sequencing input: PBMCs. This chain joins TRBV6-1 and TRBJ1-1, with a tentative D call TRBD1 (6 bases). CDR3 nucleotides: TGTGCCACCAGAGCGGGGGGCCCTGAGAACACTGAAGCTTTCTTT. Translated, it gives CATRAGGPENTEAFF.